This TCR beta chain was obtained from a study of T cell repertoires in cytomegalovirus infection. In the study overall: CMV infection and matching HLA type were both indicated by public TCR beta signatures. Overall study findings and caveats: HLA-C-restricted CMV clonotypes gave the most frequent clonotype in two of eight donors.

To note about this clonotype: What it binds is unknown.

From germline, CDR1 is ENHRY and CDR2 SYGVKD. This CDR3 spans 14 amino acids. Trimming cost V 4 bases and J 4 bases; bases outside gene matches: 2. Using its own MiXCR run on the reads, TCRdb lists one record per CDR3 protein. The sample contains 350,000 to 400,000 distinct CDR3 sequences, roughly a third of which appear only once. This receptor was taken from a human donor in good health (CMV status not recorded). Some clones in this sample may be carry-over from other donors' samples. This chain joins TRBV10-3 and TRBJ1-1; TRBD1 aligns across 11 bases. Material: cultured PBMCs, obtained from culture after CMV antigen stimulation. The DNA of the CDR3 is TGTGCCATCAGTGGTGGGACAGGGGGCACTGAAGCTTTCTTT. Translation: CAISGGTGGTEAFF.